This TCR beta chain stems from a study of cytomegalovirus exposure and HLA in healthy donors. Study at large: The 500 to 750 first-cohort repertoires and the 130 or so validation repertoires shared the same platform, a later analysis reported.

The repertoire was sequenced with immunoSEQ multiplex PCR; TCRdb's copy has only in-frame clones and lacks some. This table holds about 110,000 clones, more than 75% found once. Study-wide results and caveats: TCR beta chains numbering some 160 were designated cytomegalovirus-associated.

Germline CDR1 MNHNY, CDR2 SVGAGI (reference sequence). The V end was cut by 5 bases, the J end by 16 bases, with 18 bases between. The CDR3 sequence is 12 residues long. Turning to this clone: Its target is unknown.

This TCR was sampled from a woman in her thirties in good health and CMV-seropositive. The sequencing sample was made of PBMCs. The rearrangement links TRBV6-6 to TRBJ2-1; D is possibly TRBD1 (6 bases). CDR3 nucleotide sequence: TGTGCCAGCAGTGCGTGGGGGACACCACCATTCTTC. Amino acid sequence: CASSAWGTPPFF.